This T cell receptor (beta chain) originates from a study of shared clonotypes between healthy human individuals. Looking at the study overall: Those who served as donors were a couple of women and three men between the ages of 18 and 49. Donors had three CD4 naive, three CD4 memory, two CD8 naive and one CD8 memory plate apiece. Study-wide results and limits: Clonotype sharing across donors was expected to vary with sequencing depth. Memory subsets generally showed lower estimated richness than naive subsets.

Repertoires were generated with immunoSEQ multiplex PCR, while TCRdb's copy carries only in-frame clones and drops some. The top ten clones hold less than 0.13% of a sample with about 650,000 clones, 95% to 96% of them seen once. A remark on this clone: The antigen is undetermined.

Naive CD8 cells lacked CD45RO and underwent positive selection for CCR7, leaving out terminally differentiated effector memory CD45RA+ cells. The V and J ends lost 0 bases and 6 bases respectively, with 4 bases between them. Germline V gene sequence: CDR1 SGHDT, CDR2 YYEEEE. This CDR3 spans 11 amino acids. This sequence was found in a woman aged 25 to 39 in good health. The chain joins TRBV5-6 to TRBJ2-7; D gene uncertain. The source material was naive CD8+ T cells sorted from blood. DNA for the CDR3: TGTGCCAGCAGCTTGGAGCTCGAGCAGTACTTC. Translation: CASSLELEQYF.